This passage covers 8 T cell receptor beta chains from one sample sequenced in a study of a mutant IDH1 vaccine in newly diagnosed glioma. Regarding time point: week 5, during vaccination. One vaccine dose held 300 ug of mutant IDH1 20-mer peptide and came with topical imiquimod. These receptors lack a known antigen. The method was immunoSEQ multiplex PCR; TCRdb's version includes in-frame clones alone and lacks a portion of them. Of about 54,000 clones listed, roughly four fifths are singletons. This sample comprised PBMCs, obtained from a glioma patient whose treatment included an IDH1 peptide vaccine. The origin of the receptors is a man aged 25-45 years with glioma.

The chain combines TRBV5-1 with TRBJ1-2; tentatively, D is TRBD1 (5 bases). Looked up from germline, CDR1 is SGHRS and CDR2 is YFSETQ. CDR3 length equals 14 residues. V gave up 1 base and J gave up 2 bases, with 9 bases separating them. As DNA, the CDR3 is TGCGCCAGCAGCTTGTCAGGGCTCAACTATGGCTACACCTTC. Amino acid sequence: CASSLSGLNYGYTF.

The chain recombines TRBV4-1 with TRBJ2-7; D perhaps matches TRBD1 (7 bases). CDR3 length equals 16 residues. Germline V lookup: CDR1 MGHRA, CDR2 YSYEKL. The V gene lost 0 bases and the J gene lost 1 base, with 13 bases spanning the gap. The DNA for the CDR3 is TGCGCCAGCAGCCAAGATTGGTCAGGGGGGTCCTACGAGCAGTACTTC. Its translation: CASSQDWSGGSYEQYF.

CDR3 sequence (DNA): TGTGCCATCATGTCTAGCTCCCGTCCGGATACGCAGTATTTT. Translating it yields CAIMSSSRPDTQYF. The chain couples TRBV10-3 to TRBJ2-3, with D perhaps TRBD2 (5 bases). V was shortened by 7 bases and J by 6 bases, with 17 bases between the two germline ends. The CDR3 is made up of 14 amino acids. From germline, CDR1 is ENHRY and CDR2 SYGVKD.

The V call is TRBV20-1, the J call TRBJ2-5; D remains ambiguous. The J call may not be correct, given that the DNA end is closer to TRBJ2-7. Per germline, CDR1 DFQATT and CDR2 SNEGSKA (reference sequence). The CDR3 spans 11 residues. CDR3 in amino acids: CSAGSGYEQYF. The CDR3 coding sequence is TGCAGTGCCGGGTCAGGCTACGAGCAGTACTTC.

The chain combines TRBV5-1 with TRBJ2-7, with D possibly matching TRBD1 (6 bases). CDR1 is SGHRS, CDR2 YFSETQ, per germline. This CDR3 comprises 15 residues. V gave up 0 bases and J gave up 5 bases, with 15 bases separating them. CDR3 amino acids: CASSLGQGTPDEQYF. CDR3 in DNA: TGCGCCAGCAGCTTGGGCCAGGGGACCCCCGACGAGCAGTACTTC.

The chain uses TRBV18 and TRBJ2-7; TRBD1 matches at 8 bases. The J segment lost 0 bases and the V segment lost 3 bases, leaving 1 base of the junction unmatched. The CDR3 spans 14 residues. Germline loops: CDR1 KGHSH, CDR2 LQKENI. CDR3 nucleotide sequence: TGTGCCAGCTCACCGGGGACAGGCTCCTACGAGCAGTACTTC. Amino acid sequence: CASSPGTGSYEQYF.

The J gene is TRBJ1-6, the V gene TRBV11-1, with D uncertain. This CDR3 region has 15 residues. Trimming removed 1 base at V and 0 bases at J, with 4 bases between. CDR1 and CDR2 (germline): SGHAT, FQDESV (reference sequence). The CDR3 DNA follows: TGTGCCAGCAGCTTAGGGAGCTCCTATAATTCACCCCTCCACTTT. Its translation is CASSLGSSYNSPLHF.

This rearrangement joins TRBV30 to TRBJ1-5; no clear D. The CDR3 totals 15 residues. The V end lost 3 bases, the J end lost 7 bases, and 19 bases lay between the germline ends. Germline loops: CDR1 GTSNPN, CDR2 SVGIG (reference sequence). The CDR3 here is CAWSPGSPGGQPQHF. Written as DNA, the CDR3 is TGTGCCTGGAGCCCTGGCTCACCAGGTGGGCAGCCCCAGCATTTT.